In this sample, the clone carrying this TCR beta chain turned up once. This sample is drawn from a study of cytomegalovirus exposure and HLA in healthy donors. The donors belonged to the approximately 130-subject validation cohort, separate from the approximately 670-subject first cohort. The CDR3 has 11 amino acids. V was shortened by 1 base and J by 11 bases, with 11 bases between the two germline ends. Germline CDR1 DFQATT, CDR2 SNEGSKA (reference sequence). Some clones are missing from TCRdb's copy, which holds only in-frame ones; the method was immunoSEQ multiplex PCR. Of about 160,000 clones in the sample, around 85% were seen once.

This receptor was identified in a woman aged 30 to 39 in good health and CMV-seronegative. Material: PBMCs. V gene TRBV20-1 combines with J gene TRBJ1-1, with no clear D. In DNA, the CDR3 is TGCAGTGCTAGAGTTCCGGCTGGGGCTTTCTTT. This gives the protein CSARVPAGAFF.